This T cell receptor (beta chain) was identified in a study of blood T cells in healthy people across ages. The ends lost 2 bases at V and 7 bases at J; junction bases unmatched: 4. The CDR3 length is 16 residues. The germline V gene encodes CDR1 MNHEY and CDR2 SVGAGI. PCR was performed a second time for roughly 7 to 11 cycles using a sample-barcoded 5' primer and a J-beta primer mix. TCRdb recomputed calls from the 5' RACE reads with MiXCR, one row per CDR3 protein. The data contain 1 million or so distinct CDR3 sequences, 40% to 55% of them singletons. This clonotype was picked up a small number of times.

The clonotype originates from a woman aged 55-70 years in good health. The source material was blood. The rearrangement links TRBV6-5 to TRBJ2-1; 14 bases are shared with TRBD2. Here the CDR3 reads CASSYIGTSGSNEQFF. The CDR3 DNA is TGTGCCAGCAGTTACATCGGGACTAGCGGGAGTAATGAGCAGTTCTTC.